A selection of T cell receptor beta chains follows, all from one sample in a study of Ad26.COV2.S vaccination and SARS-CoV-2 variants. TCRdb's copy holds only in-frame clones and misses some; the assay was immunoSEQ multiplex PCR. The sample carries about 180,000 clones, roughly 89% recorded once. The material was peripheral blood, obtained after recovery from COVID-19. The receptor set was obtained from a human donor who had recovered from COVID-19. Both conserved end residues are part of each CDR3. A D gene is named only where the DNA matches it firmly. Some rows mark clone size as missing; the rest say once, few, many or name a class of expanded clone.

TRBJ2-7	once	TRBV7-6	TRBD2	CASSSGLASSYEQYF	TGTGCCAGCAGCTCGGGACTAGCGAGCTCCTACGAGCAGTACTTC
TRBJ2-3	-	TRBV21-1	-	CASSKLGCTDTQYF	TGTGCCAGCAGCAAACTGGGCTGCACAGATACGCAGTATTTT
TRBJ2-3	-	TRBV3-1/TRBV3-2	-	CASSQDWAETDTQYF	TGTGCCAGCAGCCAAGATTGGGCCGAAACAGATACGCAGTATTTT
TRBJ1-5	-	TRBV29-1	-	CSVGAGDQPQHF	TGCAGCGTTGGGGCAGGGGACCAGCCCCAGCATTTT
TRBJ2-1	-	TRBV10-3	TRBD1	CAIQAEQGAHEQFF	TGTGCCATCCAGGCCGAACAGGGGGCCCATGAGCAGTTCTTC
TRBJ2-3	-	TRBV18	-	CASSLGAVSTDTQYF	TGTGCCAGCTCCCTAGGGGCGGTCAGCACAGATACGCAGTATTTT
TRBJ1-2	once	TRBV9	-	CASSVEVTSNYGYTF	TGTGCCAGCAGCGTAGAGGTCACGTCTAACTATGGCTACACCTTC
TRBJ2-5	-	TRBV9	TRBD2	CASSVGASGGAETQYF	TGTGCCAGCAGCGTAGGGGCTAGCGGGGGAGCAGAGACCCAGTACTTC
TRBJ1-5	-	TRBV28	TRBD1	CASSSDRGDHQPQHF	TGTGCCAGCAGTTCGGACAGGGGGGACCATCAGCCCCAGCATTTT
TRBJ1-5	-	TRBV14	TRBD1	CASSQAGGGSQPQHF	TGTGCCAGCAGCCAAGCTGGAGGGGGCTCTCAGCCCCAGCATTTT
TRBJ2-1	-	TRBV27	TRBD1	CASSFRGGYEQFF	TGTGCCAGCAGTTTTAGAGGGGGCTATGAGCAGTTCTTC
TRBJ1-2	-	TRBV7-9	-	CASSEGGAYGYTF	TGTGCCAGCAGCGAGGGGGGCGCCTATGGCTACACCTTC
TRBJ1-4	-	TRBV28	-	CASSSLTPGKLFF	TGTGCCAGCAGTTCGTTAACTCCGGGAAAACTGTTTTTT
TRBJ2-7	-	TRBV23-1	TRBD2	CASSLQGLARFSYEQYF	TGCGCCAGCAGTCTTCAGGGACTAGCCCGCTTTTCCTACGAGCAGTACTTC
TRBJ2-3	-	TRBV3-1/TRBV3-2	-	CASSSLEGGDTQYF	TGTGCCAGCAGCTCACTGGAGGGGGGGGATACGCAGTATTTT
TRBJ2-1	-	TRBV7-8	TRBD2	CASRLTSGGAYNEQFF	TGTGCCAGCAGGTTGACTAGCGGAGGGGCCTACAATGAGCAGTTCTTC
TRBJ1-5	few	TRBV2	-	CASSGDQGNQPQHF	TGTGCCAGCAGTGGCGACCAGGGTAATCAGCCCCAGCATTTT
TRBJ2-1	-	TRBV5-1	-	CASSLEGFNEQFF	TGCGCCAGCAGCTTGGAGGGGTTCAATGAGCAGTTCTTC
TRBJ1-2	-	TRBV28	-	CASSNPTTGQGNYGYTF	TGTGCCAGCAGTAATCCCACCACGGGGCAGGGGAACTATGGCTACACCTTC
TRBJ2-2	once	TRBV27	TRBD1	CASRAMDRGNTGELFF	TGTGCCAGCAGAGCAATGGACAGGGGGAACACCGGGGAGCTGTTTTTT
TRBJ1-5	-	TRBV20-1	-	CSASRQGGQPQHF	TGCAGTGCTAGTCGGCAAGGCGGTCAGCCCCAGCATTTT
TRBJ2-7	-	TRBV9	TRBD2	CASSPRGDSGSTYEQYF	TGTGCCAGCAGCCCCCGGGGGGATAGCGGGTCGACCTACGAGCAGTACTTC
TRBJ1-1	once	TRBV19	-	CASSKRPEAQLAFF	TGTGCCAGTAGTAAGCGACCCGAGGCCCAGTTGGCTTTCTTT
TRBJ1-1	-	TRBV28	-	CASRGTGNTEAFF	TGTGCCAGCAGGGGTACAGGGAACACTGAAGCTTTCTTT
TRBJ1-2	-	TRBV11-2	-	CASSMDGHGYTF	TGTGCCAGCAGCATGGATGGGCATGGCTACACCTTC
TRBJ2-4	-	TRBV2	-	CASSVYLAKNIQYF	TGTGCCAGCAGTGTATATCTAGCCAAAAACATTCAGTACTTC
TRBJ1-6	-	TRBV6-1	-	CASSESNSPLHF	TGTGCCAGCAGTGAGAGTAATTCACCCCTCCACTTT
TRBJ1-1	-	TRBV9	TRBD1	CASSGTGTGNPGEAFF	TGTGCCAGCAGCGGTACCGGGACAGGAAACCCGGGGGAAGCTTTCTTT
TRBJ1-1	-	TRBV7-3	-	CASSLGLTNTEAFF	TGTGCCAGCAGCTTGGGACTGACGAACACTGAAGCTTTCTTT
TRBJ1-2	-	TRBV11-1	TRBD1	CASSSRAGGIGYTF	TGTGCCAGCAGCTCCAGGGCAGGGGGCATTGGCTACACCTTC
TRBJ2-1	-	TRBV25-1	-	CASSRGTSSYNEQFF	TGTGCCAGCAGTAGAGGAACAAGCTCCTACAATGAGCAGTTCTTC
TRBJ1-4	-	TRBV30	-	CAWSSLGGDLSEKLFF	TGTGCCTGGAGTTCTTTGGGGGGCGACCTTAGTGAAAAACTGTTTTTT
TRBJ2-3	-	TRBV19	-	CASSTPPGRWGSTDTQYF	TGTGCCAGTAGCACACCGCCTGGTCGGTGGGGTAGCACAGATACGCAGTATTTT
TRBJ2-3	-	TRBV5-1	-	CASSLRAVGGNTHTQYF	TGCGCCAGCAGCTTGAGGGCAGTGGGGGGAAACACACATACGCAGTATTTT
TRBJ2-3	-	TRBV6-4	-	CASSDAEGDTQYF	TGTGCCAGCAGTGACGCGGAAGGGGATACGCAGTATTTT
TRBJ2-7	-	TRBV27	TRBD1	CASSPGTGGYEQYF	TGTGCCAGCAGTCCCGGGACAGGGGGTTACGAGCAGTACTTC
TRBJ2-1	-	TRBV6-4	TRBD1	CASSTTGGYEQFF	TGTGCCAGCAGTACAACAGGGGGCTATGAGCAGTTCTTC
TRBJ1-6	-	TRBV25-1	-	CASSDANSPLHF	TGTGCCAGCTCGGACGCCAATTCACCCCTCCACTTT
TRBJ1-4	-	TRBV27	TRBD1	CASPLSGQDTTNEKLFF	TGTGCCAGCCCCTTGTCCGGACAGGACACAACTAATGAAAAACTGTTTTTT
TRBJ2-1	-	TRBV4-2	TRBD2	CASSQVGTRGGEQFF	TGTGCCAGCAGCCAAGTAGGGACTAGGGGGGGGGAGCAGTTCTTC
TRBJ1-2	-	TRBV25-1	-	CASSEYLTGEYNYGYTF	TGTGCCAGCAGTGAATATCTCACCGGGGAGTACAACTATGGCTACACCTTC